This T cell receptor (beta chain) was captured in a study of cytomegalovirus exposure and HLA in healthy donors. Whole-study findings and limits: In an earlier analysis, about 87% or about 30%: the productive usage of most TCR beta V segments.

Worth noting for this clone: Its antigen is currently unknown.

This CDR3 region has 13 residues. Deletions cut 4 bases from V and 0 bases from J, with 6 bases between. Germline assignment: CDR1 KGHSH and CDR2 LQKENI. PCR primers comprised 60 Vbeta and 13 Jbeta primers. Generated by immunoSEQ multiplex PCR, the TCRdb table keeps only in-frame clones and is missing some. The sample lists 100,000 to 150,000 clones, about 81% occurring once. Sequencing was done on a sample of PBMCs. This sequence was found in a woman younger than 45 in good health and CMV-seronegative. The chain has TRBV18 and TRBJ1-2; D is unresolved. The CDR3 DNA follows: TGTGCCAGCTCACTCGAGGCTAACTATGGCTACACCTTC. It is translated as CASSLEANYGYTF.